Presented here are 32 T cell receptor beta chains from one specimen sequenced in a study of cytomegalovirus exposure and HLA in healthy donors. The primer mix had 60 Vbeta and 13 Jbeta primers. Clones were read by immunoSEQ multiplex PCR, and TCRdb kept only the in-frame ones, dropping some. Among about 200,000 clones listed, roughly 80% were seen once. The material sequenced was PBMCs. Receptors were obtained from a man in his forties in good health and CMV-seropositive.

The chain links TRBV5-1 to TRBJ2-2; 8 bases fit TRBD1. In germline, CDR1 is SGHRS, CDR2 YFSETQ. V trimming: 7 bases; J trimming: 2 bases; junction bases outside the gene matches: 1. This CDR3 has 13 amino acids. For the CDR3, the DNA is TGCGCCAGCGGGACAGGTAACACCGGGGAGCTGTTTTTT. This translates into CASGTGNTGELFF.

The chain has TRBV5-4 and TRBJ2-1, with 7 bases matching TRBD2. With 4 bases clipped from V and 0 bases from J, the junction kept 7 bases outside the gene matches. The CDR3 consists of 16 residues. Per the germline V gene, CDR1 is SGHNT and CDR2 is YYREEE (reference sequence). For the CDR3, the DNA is TGTGCCAGCAGCAAAAGCGGGGTGAGCTCCTACAATGAGCAGTTCTTC. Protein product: CASSKSGVSSYNEQFF.

The CDR3 nucleotides read TGCAGCGTTGAAGATCGGGTCAGGGCGGGGGGAGATACGCAGTATTTT. Protein sequence: CSVEDRVRAGGDTQYF. V is TRBV29-1 and J is TRBJ2-3; 8 positions agree with TRBD2. Germline V gene data show CDR1 as SQVTM and CDR2 as ANQGSEA. This CDR3 has 16 amino acids. The trim removed 0 bases at V and 5 bases at J, leaving 10 bases unmatched.

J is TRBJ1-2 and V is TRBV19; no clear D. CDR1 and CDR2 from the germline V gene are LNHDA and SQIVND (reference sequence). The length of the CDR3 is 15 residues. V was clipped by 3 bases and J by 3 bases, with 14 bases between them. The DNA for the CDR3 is TGTGCCAGTAGTATGAGTAACAGCGGGCACTATGGCTACACCTTC. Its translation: CASSMSNSGHYGYTF.

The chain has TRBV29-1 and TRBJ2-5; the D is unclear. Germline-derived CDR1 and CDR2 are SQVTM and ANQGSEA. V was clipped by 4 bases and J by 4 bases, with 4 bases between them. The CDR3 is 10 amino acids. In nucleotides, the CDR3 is TGCAGCGTTGGTAGAGAGACCCAGTACTTC. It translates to CSVGRETQYF. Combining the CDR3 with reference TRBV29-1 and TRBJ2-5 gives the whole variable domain SAVISQKPSRDICQRGTSLTIQCQVDSQVTMMFWYRQQPGQSLTLIATANQGSEATYESGFVIDKFPISRPNLTFSTLTVSNMSPEDSSIYLCSVGRETQYFGPGTRLLVL.

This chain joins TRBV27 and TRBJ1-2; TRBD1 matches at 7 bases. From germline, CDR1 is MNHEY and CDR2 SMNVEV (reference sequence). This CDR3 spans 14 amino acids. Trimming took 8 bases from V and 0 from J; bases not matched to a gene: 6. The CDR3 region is CASCRTGPNYGYTF. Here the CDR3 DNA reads TGTGCCAGCTGCCGGACAGGACCTAACTATGGCTACACCTTC.

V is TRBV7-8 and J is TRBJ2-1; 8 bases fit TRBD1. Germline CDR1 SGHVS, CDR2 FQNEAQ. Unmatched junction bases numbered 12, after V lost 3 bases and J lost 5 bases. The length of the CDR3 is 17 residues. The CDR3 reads CASSFRTGLEGDNEQFF. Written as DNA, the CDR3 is TGTGCCAGCAGCTTCCGGACAGGGCTGGAGGGGGACAATGAGCAGTTCTTC.

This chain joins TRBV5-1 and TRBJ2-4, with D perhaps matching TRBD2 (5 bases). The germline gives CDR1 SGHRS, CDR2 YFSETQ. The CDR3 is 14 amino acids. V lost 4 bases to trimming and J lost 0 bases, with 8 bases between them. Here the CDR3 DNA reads TGCGCCAGCAGCCGCGGACTAGCCAAAAACATTCAGTACTTC. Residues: CASSRGLAKNIQYF.

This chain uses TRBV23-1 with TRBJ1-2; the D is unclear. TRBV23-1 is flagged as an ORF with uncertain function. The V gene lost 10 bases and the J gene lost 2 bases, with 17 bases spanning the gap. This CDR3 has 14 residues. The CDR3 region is CAIIPRGRNYGYTF. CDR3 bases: TGCGCCATCATCCCCCGCGGGCGGAACTATGGCTACACCTTC.

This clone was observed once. CDR3 region: CASSVDPGQLSYGYTF. CDR3 DNA sequence: TGTGCCAGCAGCGTAGACCCGGGACAGTTGAGCTATGGCTACACCTTC. This chain connects TRBV9 to TRBJ1-2; 7 bases agree with TRBD1. Germline loops: CDR1 SGDLS, CDR2 YYNGEE. The CDR3 is 16 residues long. V lost 0 bases to trimming and J lost 4 bases; unmatched junction nucleotides: 9.

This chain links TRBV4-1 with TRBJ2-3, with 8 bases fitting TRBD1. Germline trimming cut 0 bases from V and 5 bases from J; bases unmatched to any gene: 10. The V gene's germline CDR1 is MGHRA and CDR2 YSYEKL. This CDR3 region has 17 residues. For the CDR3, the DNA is TGCGCCAGCAGCCAAGAAAACCAGGGGGCAGAGGGAGATACGCAGTATTTT. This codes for CASSQENQGAEGDTQYF.

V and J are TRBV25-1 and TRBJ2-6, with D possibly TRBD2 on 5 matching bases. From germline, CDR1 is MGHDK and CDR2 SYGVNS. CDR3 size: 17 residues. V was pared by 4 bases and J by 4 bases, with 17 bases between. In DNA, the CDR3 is TGTGCCAGCAGTGCCGGGGTCCTTACAAGGGGGGCCAACGTCCTGACTTTC. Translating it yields CASSAGVLTRGANVLTF.

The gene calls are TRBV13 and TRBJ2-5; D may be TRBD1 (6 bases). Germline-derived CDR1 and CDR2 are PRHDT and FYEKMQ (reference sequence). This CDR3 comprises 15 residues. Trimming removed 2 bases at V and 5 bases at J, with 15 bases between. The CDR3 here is CASSLTQGPWETQYF. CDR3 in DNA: TGTGCCAGCAGCTTAACGCAGGGGCCATGGGAGACCCAGTACTTC.

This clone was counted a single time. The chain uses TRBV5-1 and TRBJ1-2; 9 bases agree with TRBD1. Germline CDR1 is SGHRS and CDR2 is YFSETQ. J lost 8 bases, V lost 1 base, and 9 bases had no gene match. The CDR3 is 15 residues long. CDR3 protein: CASSLTGTGPVGYTF. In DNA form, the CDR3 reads TGCGCCAGCAGCTTGACCGGGACAGGGCCTGTAGGCTACACCTTC.

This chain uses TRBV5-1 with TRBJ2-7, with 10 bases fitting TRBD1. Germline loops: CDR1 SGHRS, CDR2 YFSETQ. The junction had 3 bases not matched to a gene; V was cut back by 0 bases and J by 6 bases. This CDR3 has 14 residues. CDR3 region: CASSLAGTGVEQYV. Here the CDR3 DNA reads TGCGCCAGCAGCTTGGCCGGGACAGGGGTCGAGCAGTACGTC.

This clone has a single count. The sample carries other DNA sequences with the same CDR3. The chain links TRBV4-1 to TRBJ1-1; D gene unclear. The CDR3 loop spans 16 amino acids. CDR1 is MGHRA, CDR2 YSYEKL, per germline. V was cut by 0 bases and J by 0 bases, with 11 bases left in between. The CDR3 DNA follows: TGCGCCAGCAGCCAAGAAATGAGGAGAATGAACACTGAAGCTTTCTTT. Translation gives CASSQEMRRMNTEAFF.

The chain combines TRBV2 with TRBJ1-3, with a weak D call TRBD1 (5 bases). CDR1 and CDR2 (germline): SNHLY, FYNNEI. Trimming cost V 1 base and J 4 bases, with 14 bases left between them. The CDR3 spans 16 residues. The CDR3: CASSEEAGFSGNTIYF. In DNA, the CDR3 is TGTGCCAGCAGTGAAGAGGCAGGGTTTTCGGGAAACACCATATATTTT.

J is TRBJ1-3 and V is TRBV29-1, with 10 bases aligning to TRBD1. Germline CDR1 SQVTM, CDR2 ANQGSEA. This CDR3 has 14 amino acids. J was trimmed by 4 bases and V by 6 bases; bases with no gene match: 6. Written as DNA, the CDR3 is TGCAGCGTAAGAGACAGGGGGCCAGGAAACACCATATATTTT. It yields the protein CSVRDRGPGNTIYF.

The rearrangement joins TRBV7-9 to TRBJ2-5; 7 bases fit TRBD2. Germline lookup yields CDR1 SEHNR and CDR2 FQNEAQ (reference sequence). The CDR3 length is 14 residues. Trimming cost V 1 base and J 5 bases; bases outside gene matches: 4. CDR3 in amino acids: CASSLVGGTETQYF. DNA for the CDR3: TGTGCCAGCAGCTTAGTGGGAGGGACGGAGACCCAGTACTTC.

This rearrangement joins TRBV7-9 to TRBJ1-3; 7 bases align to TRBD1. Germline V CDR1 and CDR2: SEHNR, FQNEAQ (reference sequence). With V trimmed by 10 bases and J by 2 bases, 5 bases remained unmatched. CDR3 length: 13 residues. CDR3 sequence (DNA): TGTGCCACGACGACAGGGACTGGAAACACCATATATTTT. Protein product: CATTTGTGNTIYF.

CDR3 nucleotides: TGCAGCGTCGGACAAGGCGTGGACTATGGCTACACCTTC. Protein: CSVGQGVDYGYTF. This chain uses TRBV29-1 with TRBJ1-2; D is perhaps TRBD1 (5 bases). Germline loops: CDR1 SQVTM, CDR2 ANQGSEA. The V gene lost 6 bases and the J gene lost 3 bases, with 14 bases spanning the gap. This CDR3 comprises 13 residues.

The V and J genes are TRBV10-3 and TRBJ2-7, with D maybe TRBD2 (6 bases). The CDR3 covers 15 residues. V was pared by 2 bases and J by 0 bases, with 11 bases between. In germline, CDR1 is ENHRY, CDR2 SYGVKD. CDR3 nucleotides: TGTGCCATCAGTGAGGTTGACGGGAGCTCCTACGAGCAGTACTTC. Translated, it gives CAISEVDGSSYEQYF.

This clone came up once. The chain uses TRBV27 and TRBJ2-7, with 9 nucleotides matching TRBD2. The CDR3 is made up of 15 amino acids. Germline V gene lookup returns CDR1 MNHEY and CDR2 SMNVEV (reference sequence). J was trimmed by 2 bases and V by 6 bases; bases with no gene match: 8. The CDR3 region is CASSPVSGRPYEQYF. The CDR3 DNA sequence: TGTGCCAGCAGCCCCGTCAGCGGGAGGCCCTACGAGCAGTACTTC.

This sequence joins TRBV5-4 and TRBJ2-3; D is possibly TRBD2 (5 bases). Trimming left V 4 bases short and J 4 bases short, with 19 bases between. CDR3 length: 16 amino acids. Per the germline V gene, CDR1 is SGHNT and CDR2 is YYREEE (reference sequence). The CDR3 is CASSPPVEGFPDTQYF. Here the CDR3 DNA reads TGTGCCAGCAGCCCCCCGGTAGAGGGCTTCCCAGATACGCAGTATTTT.

The CDR3 is CAGFLAGGPYEQYF. The CDR3 nucleotides are TGTGCCGGGTTCCTAGCGGGAGGGCCCTACGAGCAGTACTTC. The V gene is TRBV30, the J gene TRBJ2-7; 12 positions match TRBD2. Trimming cost V 8 bases and J 2 bases; bases outside gene matches: 7. The CDR3 runs to 14 residues. Germline V gives CDR1 GTSNPN, CDR2 SVGIG (reference sequence).

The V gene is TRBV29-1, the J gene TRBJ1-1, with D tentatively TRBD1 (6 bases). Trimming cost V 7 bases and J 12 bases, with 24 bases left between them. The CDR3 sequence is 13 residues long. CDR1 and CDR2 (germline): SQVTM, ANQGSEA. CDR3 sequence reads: CSAALPRGSETFF. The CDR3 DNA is TGCAGCGCCGCTCTCCCCAGGGGCTCGGAAACTTTCTTT.

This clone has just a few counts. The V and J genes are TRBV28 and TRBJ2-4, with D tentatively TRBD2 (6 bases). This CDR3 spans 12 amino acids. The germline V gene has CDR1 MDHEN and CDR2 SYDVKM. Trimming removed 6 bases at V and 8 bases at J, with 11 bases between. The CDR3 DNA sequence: TGTGCCAGCAGCCCCGGAGGGGACATTCAGTACTTC. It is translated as CASSPGGDIQYF.

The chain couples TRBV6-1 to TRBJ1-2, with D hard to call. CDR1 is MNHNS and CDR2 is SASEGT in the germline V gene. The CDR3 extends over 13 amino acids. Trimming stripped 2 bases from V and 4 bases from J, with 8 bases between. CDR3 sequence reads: CASSESSGYGYTF. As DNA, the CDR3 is TGTGCCAGCAGTGAATCGTCAGGCTATGGCTACACCTTC.

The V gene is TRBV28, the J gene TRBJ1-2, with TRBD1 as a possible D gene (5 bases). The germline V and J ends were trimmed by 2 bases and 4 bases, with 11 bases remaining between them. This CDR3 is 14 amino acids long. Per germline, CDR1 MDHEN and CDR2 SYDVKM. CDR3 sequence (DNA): TGTGCCAGCAGTTTAGGGGGGACTCTCTATGGCTACACCTTC. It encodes CASSLGGTLYGYTF.

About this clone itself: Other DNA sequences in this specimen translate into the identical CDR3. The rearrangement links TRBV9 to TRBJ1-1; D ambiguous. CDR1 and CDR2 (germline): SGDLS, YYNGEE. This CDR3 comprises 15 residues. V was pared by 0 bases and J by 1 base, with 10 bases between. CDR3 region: CASSVGTGGNTEAFF. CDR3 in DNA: TGTGCCAGCAGCGTAGGCACGGGAGGGAACACTGAAGCTTTCTTT.

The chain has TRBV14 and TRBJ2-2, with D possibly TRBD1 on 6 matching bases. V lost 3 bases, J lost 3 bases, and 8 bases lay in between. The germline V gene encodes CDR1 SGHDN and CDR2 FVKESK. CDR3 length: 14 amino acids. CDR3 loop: CASSHTGYTGELFF. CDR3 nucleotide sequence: TGTGCCAGCAGCCATACAGGGTACACCGGGGAGCTGTTTTTT.

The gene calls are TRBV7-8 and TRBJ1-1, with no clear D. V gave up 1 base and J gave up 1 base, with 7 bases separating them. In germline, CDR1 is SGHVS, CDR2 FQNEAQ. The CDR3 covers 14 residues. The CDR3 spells CASSLVYGNTEAFF. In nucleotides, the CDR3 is TGTGCCAGCAGCTTAGTCTACGGGAACACTGAAGCTTTCTTT. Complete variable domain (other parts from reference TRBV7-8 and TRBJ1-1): GAGVSQSPRYKVAKRGQDVALRCDPISGHVSLFWYQQALGQGPEFLTYFQNEAQLDKSGLPSDRFFAERPEGSVSTLKIQRTQQEDSAVYLCASSLVYGNTEAFFGQGTRLTVV.